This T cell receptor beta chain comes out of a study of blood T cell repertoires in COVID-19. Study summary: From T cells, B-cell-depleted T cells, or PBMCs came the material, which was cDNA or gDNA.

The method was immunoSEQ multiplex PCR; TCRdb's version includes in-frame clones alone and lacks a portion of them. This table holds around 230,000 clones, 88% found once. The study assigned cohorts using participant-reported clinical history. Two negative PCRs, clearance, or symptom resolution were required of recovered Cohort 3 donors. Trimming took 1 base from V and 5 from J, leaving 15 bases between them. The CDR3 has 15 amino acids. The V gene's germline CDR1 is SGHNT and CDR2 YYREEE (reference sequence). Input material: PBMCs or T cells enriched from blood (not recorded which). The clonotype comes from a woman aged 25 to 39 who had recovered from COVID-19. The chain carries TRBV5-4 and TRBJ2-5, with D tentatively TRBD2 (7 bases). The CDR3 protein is CASSLPTGGGETQYF. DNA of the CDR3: TGTGCCAGCAGCTTGCCTACGGGGGGCGGGGAGACCCAGTACTTC. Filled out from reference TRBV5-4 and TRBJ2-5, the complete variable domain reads ETGVTQSPTHLIKTRGQQVTLRCSSQSGHNTVSWYQQALGQGPQFIFQYYREEENGRGNFPPRFSGLQFPNYSSELNVNALELDDSALYLCASSLPTGGGETQYFGPGTRLLVL.